Following are 30 T cell receptor beta chains from one sample sequenced in a study of blood T cell repertoires in COVID-19. Clones were read by immunoSEQ multiplex PCR, and TCRdb kept only the in-frame ones, dropping some. The sample consists of 490,000 or so clones, approximately 86% of them appearing once. The sequenced sample was PBMCs or T cells enriched from blood (not recorded which). These receptors originate from a woman aged 55 to 70 who had recovered from COVID-19.

This CDR3 is CATRDSLNQPQHF. The DNA of the CDR3 is TGTGCCACCAGGGACAGCTTAAATCAGCCCCAGCATTTT. The chain employs TRBV2 and TRBJ1-5, with 7 bases identical to TRBD1. The CDR3 spans 13 residues. The J segment lost 4 bases and the V segment lost 10 bases, leaving 7 bases of the junction unmatched. CDR1 and CDR2 from the germline V gene are SNHLY and FYNNEI.

The V call is TRBV27, the J call TRBJ2-1, with a weak D call TRBD2 (6 bases). The germline V gene encodes CDR1 MNHEY and CDR2 SMNVEV (reference sequence). The CDR3 loop spans 13 amino acids. V dropped 1 base and J dropped 9 bases, with 10 bases sitting between them. The CDR3 DNA follows: TGTGCCAGCAGTTTATTCCGGGGAGGTGAGCAGTTCTTC. It is translated as CASSLFRGGEQFF.

The chain joins TRBV13 to TRBJ1-3, with unresolved D. V was pared by 2 bases and J by 0 bases, with 11 bases between. The CDR3 contains 16 residues. The germline V gene encodes CDR1 PRHDT and CDR2 FYEKMQ (reference sequence). This chain's CDR3 is CASSLTSWSSGNTIYF. The CDR3 bases are TGTGCCAGCAGCTTAACCAGCTGGAGCTCTGGAAACACCATATATTTT.

This clone was seen a single time. The V call is TRBV28, the J call TRBJ1-5, with TRBD1 matching 7 bases. The CDR3 consists of 13 residues. Germline-derived CDR1 and CDR2 are MDHEN and SYDVKM. The junction had 12 bases not matched to a gene; V was cut back by 8 bases and J by 11 bases. The CDR3 bases are TGTGCCAGCCGGGCAGGGGGAATTGGCGCCCAGCATTTT. Translating gives CASRAGGIGAQHF.

The V call is TRBV13, the J call TRBJ1-1; tentative D call: TRBD1 (6 bases). Germline V gene sequence: CDR1 PRHDT, CDR2 FYEKMQ (reference sequence). Trimming took 3 bases from V and 1 from J, leaving 15 bases between them. This CDR3 comprises 16 residues. DNA of the CDR3: TGTGCCAGCAGCTTTAGACAGGCGGGTCGGAACACTGAAGCTTTCTTT. This codes for CASSFRQAGRNTEAFF.

This chain connects TRBV2 to TRBJ2-5; 8 nucleotides match TRBD1. The CDR3 totals 14 residues. The J segment lost 7 bases and the V segment lost 4 bases, leaving 8 bases of the junction unmatched. Germline CDR1 reads SNHLY; CDR2 reads FYNNEI. The CDR3 protein is CASSVTGESGTQYF. The CDR3 DNA reads TGTGCCAGCAGTGTGACAGGGGAATCTGGGACCCAGTACTTC.

The CDR3 nucleotides are TGTGCCAGCAGTTACTGGCAGGGTGGTAATTCACCCCTCCACTTT. Protein product: CASSYWQGGNSPLHF. The chain has TRBV6-2 or TRBV6-3 and TRBJ1-6; D might be TRBD1 (5 bases). The V end was cut by 1 base, the J end by 6 bases, with 10 bases between. Germline V lookup: CDR1 MNHEY, CDR2 SVGEGT. CDR3 size: 15 residues.

The V and J genes are TRBV18 and TRBJ2-7, with 7 bases aligning to TRBD1. The CDR3 covers 14 residues. After removal of 2 bases from V and 0 bases from J, the junction contained 1 base not matched to a gene. Germline loops: CDR1 KGHSH, CDR2 LQKENI. In DNA, the CDR3 is TGTGCCAGCTCACCATCAGGGGGCTCCTACGAGCAGTACTTC. Its translation: CASSPSGGSYEQYF.

This chain connects TRBV5-1 to TRBJ2-2; 7 bases line up with TRBD2. The CDR3 consists of 16 residues. J gave up 1 base and V 2 bases, and 5 bases lay outside the gene matches. From germline, CDR1 is SGHRS and CDR2 YFSETQ. CDR3 region: CASSFLASGNTGELFF. The CDR3 coding sequence is TGCGCCAGCAGCTTCCTTGCTAGCGGGAACACCGGGGAGCTGTTTTTT.

Written as DNA, the CDR3 is TGTGCCAGCAGCCCACCTCAGGGTACCTATGGCTACACCTTC. Protein sequence: CASSPPQGTYGYTF. The genes are TRBV9 and TRBJ1-2; perhaps TRBD1 as D (5 bases). CDR1 is SGDLS and CDR2 is YYNGEE in the germline V gene. The CDR3 is 14 amino acids. The V and J ends lost 4 bases and 4 bases respectively, with 14 bases between them.

The rearrangement joins TRBV5-1 to TRBJ2-6; 9 bases fit TRBD1. The V gene's germline CDR1 is SGHRS and CDR2 YFSETQ. This CDR3 spans 18 amino acids. J lost 0 bases, V lost 4 bases, and 8 bases had no gene match. In nucleotides, the CDR3 is TGCGCCAGCAGCAGGGGAGGACAGGGGAGCTCTGGGGCCAACGTCCTGACTTTC. It encodes CASSRGGQGSSGANVLTF.

The rearrangement joins TRBV2 to TRBJ1-1; D is unresolved. Germline-derived CDR1 and CDR2 are SNHLY and FYNNEI. V was cut by 7 bases and J by 4 bases, with 7 bases left in between. The CDR3 runs to 11 residues. The CDR3 region is CASKYGTEAFF. CDR3 coding DNA: TGTGCCAGCAAGTACGGCACTGAAGCTTTCTTT.

The chain is built from TRBV3-1 (or the pseudogene TRBV3-2) and TRBJ2-7; D is undetermined. The CDR3 is 13 residues long. Germline CDR1 and CDR2: LGHDT and YNNKEL (reference sequence). Trimming cost V 1 base and J 2 bases, with 6 bases left between them. As DNA, the CDR3 is TGTGCCAGCAGCCAAGTGGCAGCCTACGAGCAGTACTTC. This gives the protein CASSQVAAYEQYF.

J is TRBJ2-1 and V is TRBV2; maybe TRBD2 (6 bases). Germline V gene data show CDR1 as SNHLY and CDR2 as FYNNEI. Trimming took off 5 bases at V and 7 bases at J, with 12 bases between the two ends. The CDR3 spans 13 residues. Here the CDR3 reads CASSPVGGNEQFF. The CDR3 DNA follows: TGTGCCAGCAGTCCCGTCGGGGGTAATGAGCAGTTCTTC.

Written as DNA, the CDR3 is TGTGCCAGCAGCTCGACAGCTAATTCACCCCTCCACTTT. Translating it yields CASSSTANSPLHF. The rearrangement joins TRBV6-5 to TRBJ1-6; D is perhaps TRBD1 (5 bases). The CDR3 sequence is 13 residues long. Per germline, CDR1 MNHEY and CDR2 SVGAGI. The V end was cut by 6 bases, the J end by 6 bases, with 9 bases between.

This clone has just a few counts. The sample has other DNA sequences that encode this CDR3 too. V and J are TRBV29-1 and TRBJ2-1; TRBD1 matches 9 bases. The CDR3 runs 14 residues. The V and J ends lost 5 bases and 2 bases, in that order; junction bases with no gene match: 4. The V gene's germline CDR1 is SQVTM and CDR2 ANQGSEA. The CDR3 reads CSVTRDRAYNEQFF. CDR3 DNA: TGCAGCGTTACCCGGGACAGGGCCTACAATGAGCAGTTCTTC.

The gene calls are TRBV12-5 and TRBJ2-3; TRBD2 might be the D (5 bases). There are 15 residues in the CDR3. The germline V gene encodes CDR1 LGHNT and CDR2 FRNRAP. V was cut by 3 bases and J by 1 base, with 11 bases left in between. CDR3 in DNA: TGTGCTAGTGGTTTTGACGGGGTCGGCACAGATACGCAGTATTTT. Translated, it gives CASGFDGVGTDTQYF.

Comment on this clone: Other DNA sequences in the sample encode the same CDR3. The rearrangement links TRBV6-5 to TRBJ2-5; 7 nucleotides match TRBD2. In germline, CDR1 is MNHEY, CDR2 SVGAGI. CDR3 size: 12 residues. V was clipped by 9 bases and J by 2 bases; unmatched bases: 3. This chain's CDR3 is CASRRGQETQYF. The CDR3 nucleotides are TGTGCCAGTCGGCGGGGGCAAGAGACCCAGTACTTC.

The chain has TRBV21-1 and TRBJ1-1; the table's D call, TRBD1, was not checked against the DNA. TRBV21-1 is a pseudogene. CDR3 length: 16 residues. Here the CDR3 reads CASSAGRQGSNTEAFF. CDR3 DNA: TGTGCCAGCAGCGCCGGCCGACAGGGATCTAACACTGAAGCTTTCTTT.

This sequence joins TRBV10-2 and TRBJ1-4; D may be TRBD1 (6 bases). V lost 6 bases, J lost 8 bases, and 16 bases lay in between. This CDR3 spans 14 amino acids. CDR1 WSHSY and CDR2 SAAADI come from the germline V gene. The CDR3: CASSVRGGREKLFF. For the CDR3, the DNA is TGCGCCAGCAGCGTCCGCGGGGGGCGCGAAAAACTGTTTTTT.

This chain uses TRBV5-1 with TRBJ2-2; D is ambiguous. In germline, CDR1 is SGHRS, CDR2 YFSETQ. V shed 6 bases and J shed 0 bases, with 9 bases lying between them. The CDR3 extends over 14 amino acids. CDR3 protein: CASMAGTNTGELFF. The CDR3 DNA is TGCGCCAGCATGGCTGGCACGAACACCGGGGAGCTGTTTTTT.

The rearrangement uses TRBV20-1 and TRBJ1-2; no definite D call. Trimming pared 1 base from V and 3 bases from J, leaving 3 bases between. Germline V gives CDR1 DFQATT, CDR2 SNEGSKA (reference sequence). This CDR3 contains 11 residues. The CDR3 loop reads CSARGDYGYTF. As DNA, the CDR3 is TGCAGTGCTAGAGGCGACTATGGCTACACCTTC.

The chain combines TRBV27 with TRBJ1-1; 9 positions agree with TRBD1. V was pared by 1 base and J by 4 bases, with 1 base of the junction left unmatched. The CDR3 is made up of 14 amino acids. Germline lookup yields CDR1 MNHEY and CDR2 SMNVEV (reference sequence). In nucleotides, the CDR3 is TGTGCCAGCAGTTTATGGGGACAGGGCACTGAAGCTTTCTTT. This sequence encodes CASSLWGQGTEAFF.

The chain uses TRBV12-3 or TRBV12-4 and TRBJ2-1, with D possibly being TRBD1 (5 bases). The CDR3 totals 12 residues. V was shortened by 7 bases and J by 5 bases, with 9 bases between the two germline ends. In DNA form, the CDR3 reads TGTGCCAGCACCTCCAGGGACAATGAGCAGTTCTTC. This translates into CASTSRDNEQFF.

This clone was observed once. The J gene is TRBJ2-7, the V gene TRBV11-3, with 14 positions matching TRBD2. From germline, CDR1 is SGHNT and CDR2 YENEEA. V was clipped by 5 bases and J by 0 bases; unmatched bases: 3. The CDR3 has 16 amino acids. CDR3 nucleotides: TGTGCCAGCAGCCTAGGGACTAGCGGGGGCTCCTACGAGCAGTACTTC. It is translated as CASSLGTSGGSYEQYF.

V is TRBV9 and J is TRBJ2-5; no clear D. Germline V lookup: CDR1 SGDLS, CDR2 YYNGEE. V gave up 0 bases and J gave up 2 bases, with 17 bases separating them. This CDR3 region has 17 residues. DNA for the CDR3: TGTGCCAGCAGCGTAGATTATGGCAGGAACACGCAAGAGACCCAGTACTTC. Translating it yields CASSVDYGRNTQETQYF.

The chain is built from TRBV28 and TRBJ2-7; D may be TRBD2 (6 bases). Trimming left V 9 bases short and J 0 bases short, with 15 bases between. CDR1 is MDHEN, CDR2 SYDVKM, per germline. The CDR3 covers 14 residues. The CDR3 coding sequence is TGTGCCAGTCGCCCCGCCGGGAGCTCCTACGAGCAGTACGTC. It encodes CASRPAGSSYEQYV.

This chain links TRBV5-1 with TRBJ1-4, with 9 bases matching TRBD1. This CDR3 region has 15 residues. The germline gives CDR1 SGHRS, CDR2 YFSETQ. Germline trimming cut 4 bases from V and 4 bases from J; bases unmatched to any gene: 5. As DNA, the CDR3 is TGCGCCAGCAGCGCACAGGGGGCGGATAATGAAAAACTGTTTTTT. Amino acids: CASSAQGADNEKLFF.

V usage is TRBV6-6 and J usage is TRBJ2-3; D is unresolved. Germline CDR1 reads MNHNY; CDR2 reads SVGAGI (reference sequence). The CDR3 length is 14 residues. Trimming removed 7 bases from V and 4 bases from J, with 15 bases in between. The CDR3 region is CASKGSSRADTQYF. As DNA, the CDR3 is TGTGCCAGCAAAGGATCATCACGGGCAGATACGCAGTATTTT.

The rearrangement links TRBV29-1 to TRBJ2-3, with TRBD1 matching over 8 bases. The CDR3 consists of 13 residues. The trim removed 4 bases at V and 4 bases at J, leaving 4 bases unmatched. Germline loops: CDR1 SQVTM, CDR2 ANQGSEA. The CDR3: CSVARTGSDTQYF. CDR3 sequence (DNA): TGCAGCGTTGCTCGGACAGGGTCAGATACGCAGTATTTT.